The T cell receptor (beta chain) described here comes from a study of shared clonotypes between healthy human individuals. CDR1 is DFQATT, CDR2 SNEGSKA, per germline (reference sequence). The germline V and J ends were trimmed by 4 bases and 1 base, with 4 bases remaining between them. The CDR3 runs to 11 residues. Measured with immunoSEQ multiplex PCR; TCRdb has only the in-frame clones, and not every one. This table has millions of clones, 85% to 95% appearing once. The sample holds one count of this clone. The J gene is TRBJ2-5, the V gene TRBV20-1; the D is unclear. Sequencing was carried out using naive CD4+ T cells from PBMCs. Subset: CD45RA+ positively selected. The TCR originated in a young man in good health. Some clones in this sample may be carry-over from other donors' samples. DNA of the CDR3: TGCAGTGCTACTTTCCAAGAGACCCAGTACTTC. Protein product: CSATFQETQYF.